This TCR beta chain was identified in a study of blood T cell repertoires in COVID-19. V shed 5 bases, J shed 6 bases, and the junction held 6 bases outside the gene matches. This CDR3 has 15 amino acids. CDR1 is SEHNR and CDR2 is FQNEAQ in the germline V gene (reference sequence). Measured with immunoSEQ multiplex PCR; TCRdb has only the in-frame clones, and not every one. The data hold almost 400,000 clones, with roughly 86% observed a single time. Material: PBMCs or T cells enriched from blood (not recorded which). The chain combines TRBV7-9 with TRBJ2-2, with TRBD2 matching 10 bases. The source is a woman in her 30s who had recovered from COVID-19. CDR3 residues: CASSPPGLASGELFF. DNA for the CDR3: TGTGCCAGCAGCCCGCCGGGACTAGCGTCCGGGGAGCTGTTTTTT.